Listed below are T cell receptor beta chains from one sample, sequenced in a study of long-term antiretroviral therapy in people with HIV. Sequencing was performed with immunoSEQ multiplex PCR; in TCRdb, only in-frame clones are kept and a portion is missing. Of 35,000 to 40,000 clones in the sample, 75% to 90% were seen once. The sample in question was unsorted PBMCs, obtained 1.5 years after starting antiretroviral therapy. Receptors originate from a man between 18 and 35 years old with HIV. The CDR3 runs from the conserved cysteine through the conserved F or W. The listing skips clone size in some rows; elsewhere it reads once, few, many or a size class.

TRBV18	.	CASSALAGGYNEQFF
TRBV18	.	CASSPRTGTDHYEQYF
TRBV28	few	CASSLAGTGGFSGNTIYF
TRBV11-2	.	CASSLVGPDTQYF
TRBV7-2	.	CASSSWEDLSSYEQYF
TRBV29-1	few	CSVDGGPNTEAFF
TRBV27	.	CASSVMGNQPQHF
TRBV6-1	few	CASRGTEAFF
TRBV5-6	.	CASSLGGGTDTQYF
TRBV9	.	CASSVSARGVYGYTF
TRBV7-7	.	CASSSDRAGEQYF
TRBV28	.	CASSLWGQGTGKNIQYF
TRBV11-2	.	CASSLEASGSWETQYF
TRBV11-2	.	CASSPTAGGPFDEQYF
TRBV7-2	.	CASSSIGTSNFLYEQYF
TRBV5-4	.	CASSLGGTSSHNEQFF
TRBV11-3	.	CASSLEPSADTQYF
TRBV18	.	CASSPPLAGGRVNTEAFF
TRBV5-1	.	CASSPTQGPGDEQYF
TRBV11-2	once	CASSQTASSYEQYF
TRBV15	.	CATSRDEGAGGAADEQYF
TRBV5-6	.	CASSLVGGSETQYF
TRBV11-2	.	CASSPGGGNQPQHF
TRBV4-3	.	CASSQDRFYEQYF
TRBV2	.	CASSGHRDGYTF
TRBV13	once	CASSEPGQGYNEQFF
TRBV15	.	CATSRVGSGGRDKFF
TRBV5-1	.	CASSPESLAGGSYEQYF
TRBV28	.	CASRGRNTEAFF
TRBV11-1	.	CASSLAGVWETQYF
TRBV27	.	CASSLWGAVTGELFF
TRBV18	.	CASSHDRGVQPQHF
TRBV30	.	CAWSVNRNTEAFF
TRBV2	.	CASSPDRLYVYTF